This section outlines one T cell receptor (beta chain) sequence together with its context. The data originate from a study of blood T cell repertoires in COVID-19. Across roughly 25 US areas, participants ranged in age from about 18 to 100 years. TCRdb's copy holds only in-frame clones and misses some; the assay was immunoSEQ multiplex PCR. In the table there are about 46,000 clones, roughly 86% of which are singletons. V was pared by 4 bases and J by 5 bases, with 12 bases between. CDR1 is SQVTM and CDR2 is ANQGSEA in the germline V gene. This CDR3 region has 13 residues. The sequence derives from a woman aged 50 to 60 who had recovered from COVID-19. The chain uses TRBV29-1 and TRBJ2-1; D might be TRBD2 (6 bases). The specimen was PBMCs or T cells enriched from blood (not recorded which). CDR3 bases: TGCAGCGTTGGACGGCGGGGCCACAATGAGCAGTTCTTC. This encodes CSVGRRGHNEQFF.